Presented here are 29 T cell receptor beta chains from one specimen sequenced in a study of CD8 T cells in ankylosing spondylitis. TCRdb re-analysed the 5' RACE reads in MiXCR, keeping a single row per CDR3 protein. The table shows about 260,000 distinct CDR3 sequences, with roughly a quarter occurring only once. Sequencing was performed on blood, either unsorted or a sorted T cell fraction (not recorded which). The receptors were sampled from a male donor with ankylosing spondylitis or in good health (not recorded which).

Here the CDR3 DNA reads TGCAGCGTTGGACAGGAGCGCACAGATACGCAGTATTTT. This encodes CSVGQERTDTQYF. V gene TRBV29-1 combines with J gene TRBJ2-3, with D possibly being TRBD1 (6 bases). Per germline, CDR1 SQVTM and CDR2 ANQGSEA. Trimming removed 4 bases at V and 1 base at J, with 9 bases between. The CDR3 is 13 residues long.

Note on this clonotype: Sequence at one end of the junction differs from germline and may be a read error. The chain couples TRBV20-1 to TRBJ1-1, with 7 bases fitting TRBD1. Per the germline V gene, CDR1 is DFQATT and CDR2 is SNEGSKA (reference sequence). The CDR3 consists of 13 residues. CDR3: CSAGDRVSSEAFF. CDR3 DNA: TGCAGTGCTGGAGACAGGGTGAGCTCTGAAGCTTTCTTT.

The table lists this clonotype with many counts. This chain joins TRBV12-5 and TRBJ2-1; TRBD2 matches 13 bases. V dropped 1 base and J dropped 8; count of bases not matched to a gene: 11. The CDR3 has 18 residues. Per germline, CDR1 LGHNT and CDR2 FRNRAP. The CDR3 sequence is CASGLAGLAGRRGYEQFF. The DNA of the CDR3 is TGTGCTAGTGGTTTGGCGGGACTAGCGGGGAGGAGAGGCTATGAGCAGTTCTTC.

Turning to this clonotype: Just one base apart from a much larger clone, this may be a read error. The chain couples TRBV15 to TRBJ2-5; perhaps TRBD1 as D (5 bases). Germline V gives CDR1 LNHNV, CDR2 YYDKDF (reference sequence). The CDR3 has 15 amino acids. The CDR3 protein is CAISRDQGLGETQYF. CDR3 nucleotides: TGTGCCATCAGCAGAGATCAGGGTTTGGGAGAGACCCAGTACTTC.

There are a few counts of this clonotype. This sequence joins TRBV20-1 and TRBJ2-7; 8 nucleotides align to TRBD1. Trimming at V came to 5 bases and at J to 6 bases, leaving 12 bases not matched to a gene. CDR3 length: 14 amino acids. CDR1 is DFQATT, CDR2 SNEGSKA, per germline (reference sequence). In DNA form, the CDR3 reads TGCAGTGCTGGACCCCTCGGGACAGGAAGCGAGCAGTACTTC. This gives the protein CSAGPLGTGSEQYF.

Notes on this clonotype: A read error may account for a junction end that differs from germline. The rearrangement links TRBV19 to TRBJ2-3, with TRBD1 as a possible D gene (7 bases). The CDR3 covers 15 residues. The V gene's germline CDR1 is LNHDA and CDR2 SQIVND (reference sequence). CDR3 DNA sequence: TGCGCCAGTAATCCCGCGGGACAGAAAACAGATACGCAGTATTTT. This gives the protein CASNPAGQKTDTQYF. Looking up the rest from reference TRBV19 and TRBJ2-3 gives the full variable domain: DGGITQSPKYLFRKEGQNVTLSCEQNLNHDAMYWYRQDPGQGLRLIYYSQIVNDFQKGDIAEGYSVSREKKESFPLTVTSAQKNPTAFYLCASNPAGQKTDTQYFGPGTRLTVL.

CDR3 in amino acids: CASSELADTQYF. CDR3 DNA sequence: TGCGCCAGCAGTGAACTAGCGGATACGCAGTATTTT. The gene calls are TRBV10-2 and TRBJ2-3; TRBD2 matches at 7 bases. The CDR3 length is 12 residues. Germline V gene lookup returns CDR1 WSHSY and CDR2 SAAADI. Trimming at V came to 3 bases and at J to 6 bases, leaving 0 bases not matched to a gene.

Ten or more counts support this clonotype. CDR3 protein: CASSLDGSSTDTQYF. The CDR3 DNA is TGTGCCAGCAGCTTGGACGGATCTAGCACAGATACGCAGTATTTT. The J gene is TRBJ2-3, the V gene TRBV5-5; D remains ambiguous. Germline CDR1 reads SGHKS; CDR2 reads YYEKEE (reference sequence). Trimming removed 0 bases from V and 0 bases from J, with 8 bases in between. This CDR3 has 15 residues.

This clonotype was seen ten or more times. The V and J genes are TRBV2 and TRBJ2-7; either TRBD1 or TRBD2 may fit D (6 bases each). The CDR3 is 14 residues long. Germline CDR1 reads SNHLY; CDR2 reads FYNNEI. Trimming stripped 8 bases from V and 0 bases from J, with 14 bases between. In nucleotides, the CDR3 is TGTGCCAGCGGAGGGGGTGTTAGCTCCTACGAGCAGTACTTC. Protein sequence: CASGGGVSSYEQYF.

This clonotype was counted ten times or more. CDR3 nucleotide sequence: TGTGCCAGCAGTTTCGCCGTTCCGTCGAGCGGGCCTGCCTACAATGAGCAGTTCTTC. It translates to CASSFAVPSSGPAYNEQFF. This chain links TRBV28 with TRBJ2-1; possibly TRBD2 for D (6 bases). The CDR3 is 19 residues long. The germline CDR1 and CDR2 sequences are MDHEN and SYDVKM. V was cut by 3 bases and J by 2 bases, with 23 bases left in between.

This clonotype was picked up many times. This rearrangement joins TRBV12-3 or TRBV12-4 to TRBJ1-5; D uncertain. Trimming pared 1 base from V and 2 bases from J, leaving 9 bases between. The CDR3 consists of 15 residues. For the CDR3, the DNA is TGTGCCAGCAGTTTAGGGTCGAGACGCAATCAGCCCCAGCATTTT. This encodes CASSLGSRRNQPQHF.

This clonotype has at least ten counts. The CDR3 nucleotides read TGTGCCAGCAGCCCAAGGCAGGGGGGCAATGAGCAGTTCTTC. It translates to CASSPRQGGNEQFF. The chain joins TRBV6-1 to TRBJ2-1; a weak D match, TRBD1 (7 bases). Germline CDR1 MNHNS, CDR2 SASEGT. The CDR3 contains 14 residues. Trimming removed 6 bases at V and 6 bases at J, with 15 bases between.

This clonotype was observed at least ten times. The V and J genes are TRBV20-1 and TRBJ2-7; no reliable D call. CDR1 is DFQATT, CDR2 SNEGSKA, per germline (reference sequence). V was cut by 0 bases and J by 1 base, with 13 bases left in between. CDR3 length equals 15 residues. Here the CDR3 reads CSARDPLTRSYEQYF. In nucleotides, the CDR3 is TGCAGTGCTAGAGACCCCCTGACAAGATCCTACGAGCAGTACTTC.

The chain joins TRBV10-3 to TRBJ2-7; 9 nucleotides align to TRBD1. This CDR3 spans 13 amino acids. Germline loops: CDR1 ENHRY, CDR2 SYGVKD. This chain's CDR3 is CASGGQGSYEQYF. The CDR3 coding sequence is TGTGCTTCCGGCGGACAGGGGTCCTACGAGCAGTACTTC.

The chain carries TRBV20-1 and TRBJ1-1, with D possibly TRBD1 on 6 matching bases. Germline CDR1 reads DFQATT; CDR2 reads SNEGSKA (reference sequence). Between the trimmed V and J ends, which lost 2 bases and 6 bases, there was a span of 13 bases. The length of the CDR3 is 13 residues. The CDR3 DNA follows: TGCAGTGCTAGATACAGGGCTAACCCTGAAGCTTTCTTT. Its protein product is CSARYRANPEAFF.

This clonotype has ten or more counts. The rearrangement uses TRBV5-1 and TRBJ1-1; D is ambiguous. The V and J ends lost 0 bases and 7 bases respectively, with 7 bases between them. Germline lookup yields CDR1 SGHRS and CDR2 YFSETQ. The CDR3 sequence is 12 residues long. As DNA, the CDR3 is TGCGCCAGCAGCTTGGAGTGGGGTGAAGCTTTCTTT. The encoded protein is CASSLEWGEAFF.

This clonotype was picked up many times. The gene calls are TRBV18 and TRBJ2-5, with 7 bases fitting TRBD1. This CDR3 spans 13 amino acids. After removal of 5 bases from V and 2 bases from J, the junction contained 2 bases not matched to a gene. CDR1 and CDR2 from the germline V gene are KGHSH and LQKENI. The CDR3 reads CASSRDSQETQYF. The DNA for the CDR3 is TGTGCCAGCTCAAGGGACAGTCAAGAGACCCAGTACTTC.

This clonotype was observed many times. The CDR3 loop is CASSESISGANTGELFF. CDR3 DNA sequence: TGTGCCAGCAGTGAATCGATTAGCGGGGCGAACACCGGGGAGCTGTTTTTT. The V and J genes are TRBV25-1 and TRBJ2-2; 8 nucleotides line up with TRBD2. The germline CDR1 and CDR2 sequences are MGHDK and SYGVNS. This CDR3 has 17 amino acids. V shed 1 base, J shed 0 bases, and the junction held 4 bases outside the gene matches. Full variable domain (remainder filled in from reference TRBV25-1 and TRBJ2-2): EADIYQTPRYLVIGTGKKITLECSQTMGHDKMYWYQQDPGMELHLIHYSYGVNSTEKGDLSSESTVSRIRTEHFPLTLESARPSHTSQYLCASSESISGANTGELFFGEGSRLTVL.

The chain links TRBV20-1 to TRBJ2-5, with TRBD2 as a possible D gene (6 bases). The germline gives CDR1 DFQATT, CDR2 SNEGSKA (reference sequence). V lost 3 bases to trimming and J lost 3 bases, with 11 bases between them. CDR3 length: 13 residues. The CDR3, as DNA: TGCAGTGCTAGGCTCGGGGAGGAAGAGACCCAGTACTTC. It encodes CSARLGEEETQYF.

This clonotype was observed at least ten times. The chain combines TRBV7-8 with TRBJ1-1; D remains ambiguous. V lost 5 bases to trimming and J lost 3 bases, with 10 bases between them. The germline CDR1 and CDR2 sequences are SGHVS and FQNEAQ. This CDR3 spans 13 amino acids. In nucleotides, the CDR3 is TGTGCCAGCAGCGCCAACGGTTACACTGAAGCTTTCTTT. Its protein product is CASSANGYTEAFF.

The rearrangement links TRBV10-3 to TRBJ2-1; 16 positions match TRBD2. The V segment lost 10 bases and the J segment 9 bases; nucleotides outside the gene matches: 15. The germline V gene encodes CDR1 ENHRY and CDR2 SYGVKD. The CDR3 extends over 17 amino acids. CDR3 sequence (DNA): TGTGCCACCGTACCCGGGACTAGCGGGGGGGCCTCGGGTGAGCAGTTCTTC. Translating it yields CATVPGTSGGASGEQFF.

V is TRBV20-1 and J is TRBJ1-5; 8 bases are a match to TRBD1. CDR1 is DFQATT, CDR2 SNEGSKA, per germline (reference sequence). Trimming removed 0 bases from V and 3 bases from J; junction bases left unmatched: 4. The CDR3 is made up of 15 amino acids. The CDR3 reads CSARDPGGPNQPQHF. CDR3 in DNA: TGCAGTGCTAGAGATCCAGGGGGCCCCAATCAGCCCCAGCATTTT.

This clonotype was observed at least ten times. Here the CDR3 DNA reads TGCGCCAGCAGCTTGCGTCGGGGACTGGAGCAGTACTTC. Its translation is CASSLRRGLEQYF. The chain is built from TRBV5-1 and TRBJ2-7; a possible D gene is TRBD2 (6 bases). Germline CDR1 SGHRS, CDR2 YFSETQ. CDR3 length: 13 amino acids. V lost 1 base and J lost 7, with 12 bases in between.

This clonotype was counted many times. The gene calls are TRBV9 and TRBJ1-2; TRBD1 is a possible D gene (5 bases). Germline V gene sequence: CDR1 SGDLS, CDR2 YYNGEE. This CDR3 is built from 14 residues. V lost 0 bases and J lost 3, with 9 bases in between. CDR3 residues: CASSVGARDYGYTF. The DNA of the CDR3 is TGTGCCAGCAGCGTAGGGGCCAGGGACTATGGCTACACCTTC.

In this sample, this clonotype turned up many times. V is TRBV20-1 and J is TRBJ1-1, with 7 nucleotides matching TRBD1. The CDR3 spans 15 residues. Looked up from germline, CDR1 is DFQATT and CDR2 is SNEGSKA (reference sequence). V lost 4 bases, J lost 5 bases, and 13 bases stayed unmatched. CDR3 amino acids: CSATLGQARGTEAFF. As DNA, the CDR3 is TGCAGTGCTACCCTCGGACAGGCCCGGGGTACTGAAGCTTTCTTT.

The chain recombines TRBV28 with TRBJ1-2, with D possibly matching TRBD1 (5 bases). This CDR3 spans 13 amino acids. Germline-derived CDR1 and CDR2 are MDHEN and SYDVKM. Trimming left V 6 bases short and J 0 bases short, with 8 bases between. In nucleotides, the CDR3 is TGTGCCAGCAGAGACAGTACTAACTATGGCTACACCTTC. Encoded protein: CASRDSTNYGYTF.

This clonotype showed up just a few times. The DNA for the CDR3 is TGCAGTGCGGAACATACTACAGCTTACGAGCAGTACTTC. As protein: CSAEHTTAYEQYF. This chain uses TRBV20-1 with TRBJ2-7; D is undetermined. The CDR3 is made up of 13 amino acids. Germline CDR1 is DFQATT and CDR2 is SNEGSKA (reference sequence). Trimming stripped 6 bases from V and 4 bases from J, with 16 bases between.

This chain connects TRBV29-1 to TRBJ1-1; unclear D gene. The V and J ends lost 6 bases and 10 bases respectively, with 18 bases between them. CDR1 and CDR2 from the germline V gene are SQVTM and ANQGSEA. The CDR3 is 12 residues long. The CDR3 is CSVAEHNAGAFF. The CDR3 bases are TGCAGCGTCGCGGAGCACAATGCTGGAGCTTTCTTT.

The V and J genes are TRBV2 and TRBJ2-1; a possible D gene is TRBD2 (5 bases). CDR3 length: 13 amino acids. Germline CDR1 is SNHLY and CDR2 is FYNNEI. The V end was cut by 9 bases, the J end by 7 bases, with 16 bases between. The CDR3 DNA follows: TGTGCCAGGGGAGAACAGAGATCGAATGAGCAGTTCTTC. Translation: CARGEQRSNEQFF.